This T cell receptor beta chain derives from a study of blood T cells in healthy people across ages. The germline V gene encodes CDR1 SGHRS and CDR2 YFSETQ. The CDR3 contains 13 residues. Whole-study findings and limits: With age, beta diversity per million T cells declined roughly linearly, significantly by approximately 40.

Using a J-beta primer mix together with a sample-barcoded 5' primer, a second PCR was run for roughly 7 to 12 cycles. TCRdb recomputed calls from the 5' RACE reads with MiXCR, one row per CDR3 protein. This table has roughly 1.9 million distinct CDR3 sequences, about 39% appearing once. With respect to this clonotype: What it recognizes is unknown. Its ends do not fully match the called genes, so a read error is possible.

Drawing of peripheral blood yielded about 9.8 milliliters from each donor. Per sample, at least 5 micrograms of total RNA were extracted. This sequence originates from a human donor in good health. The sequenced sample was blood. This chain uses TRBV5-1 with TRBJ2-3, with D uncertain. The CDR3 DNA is TGCGCCAGCGGCTTGGTGCTATCTGATACGCAGTATTTT. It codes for CASGLVLSDTQYF.